One sample yielded the 20 T cell receptor beta chains listed below, sequenced in a study of monozygotic twins with inflammatory bowel disease. From its re-call of the 5' RACE reads, TCRdb lists each CDR3 protein once, without DNA. Here the sample table reports about 160,000 distinct CDR3 sequences. Specimen: blood. Receptors originate from a human donor with ulcerative colitis or Crohn's disease, or a healthy co-twin of an affected twin (not recorded which).

The chain employs TRBV19 and TRBJ2-7; TCRdb's D call, TRBD1, is unchecked because there is no DNA. Germline assignment: CDR1 LNHDA and CDR2 SQIVND (reference sequence). This CDR3 is built from 15 residues. The CDR3 loop is CASSPLDRGTYEQYF.

The chain employs TRBV5-1 and TRBJ2-3. The V gene's germline CDR1 is SGHRS and CDR2 YFSETQ. The CDR3 extends over 15 amino acids. Here the CDR3 reads CASRLGLAHRDTQYF.

The V and J genes are TRBV7-6 and TRBJ1-6. The CDR3 is made up of 13 amino acids. Germline CDR1 and CDR2: SGHVS and FNYEAQ. The CDR3 reads CATSLLRDSPLHF.

The V and J genes are TRBV2 and TRBJ2-4; TCRdb's assignment of TRBD1 cannot be checked, as there is no DNA. Germline V lookup: CDR1 SNHLY, CDR2 FYNNEI. The CDR3 has 13 residues. The CDR3 here is CASNSWTGNIQYF.

This chain joins TRBV7-9 and TRBJ1-1; TCRdb names TRBD1, which stays unverified in the absence of DNA. Germline-derived CDR1 and CDR2 are SEHNR and FQNEAQ (reference sequence). The CDR3 consists of 16 residues. The CDR3 loop reads CASSLVGQGPNTEAFF.

The V gene is TRBV7-3, the J gene TRBJ2-3; TCRdb reports TRBD2, a call that lacks DNA to check it against. Germline V gives CDR1 SGHTA, CDR2 FQGTGA. The CDR3 spans 15 residues. CDR3 loop: CASSHTSGSTDTQYF.

This rearrangement joins TRBV5-1 to TRBJ1-2. The CDR3 loop spans 13 amino acids. Germline CDR1 and CDR2: SGHRS and YFSETQ. CDR3 sequence reads: CASSLSRAYGYTF.

V gene TRBV12-3 or TRBV12-4 combines with J gene TRBJ2-4. This CDR3 has 16 residues. The CDR3 reads CASSPHWVLAKNIQYF.

J is TRBJ1-1 and V is TRBV5-1; TCRdb indicates TRBD1, and absent DNA this call remains unverified. Germline V lookup: CDR1 SGHRS, CDR2 YFSETQ. The length of the CDR3 is 14 residues. The CDR3 is CASSLAGGDTEAFF.

The V gene is TRBV19, the J gene TRBJ1-5; TCRdb picks TRBD1, but there is no DNA to check that call. The CDR3 is 13 residues long. CDR1 LNHDA and CDR2 SQIVND come from the germline V gene (reference sequence). The CDR3 region is CASSVTGTQGGDF. Full variable domain (outside the CDR3, taken from reference TRBV19 and TRBJ1-5): DGGITQSPKYLFRKEGQNVTLSCEQNLNHDAMYWYRQDPGQGLRLIYYSQIVNDFQKGDIAEGYSVSREKKESFPLTVTSAQKNPTAFYLCASSVTGTQGGDFGDGTRLSIL.

The V and J genes are TRBV10-3 and TRBJ2-7; TCRdb proposes TRBD1, but this gene call is untestable without DNA. CDR1 and CDR2 from the germline V gene are ENHRY and SYGVKD. The CDR3 loop spans 19 amino acids. The CDR3: CAISGGGFTGTGNSYEQYF.

V gene TRBV28 combines with J gene TRBJ2-2; checking the TCRdb D call of TRBD1 is not possible without DNA. In germline, CDR1 is MDHEN, CDR2 SYDVKM. This CDR3 has 15 amino acids. The chain's CDR3 is CASRGTIGNTGELFF.

The chain joins TRBV5-1 to TRBJ2-5. The CDR3 is 15 amino acids. From germline, CDR1 is SGHRS and CDR2 YFSETQ. The CDR3 sequence is CASSLAQAWQETQYF. The variable domain in full, completed from reference TRBV5-1 and TRBJ2-5, reads KAGVTQTPRYLIKTRGQQVTLSCSPISGHRSVSWYQQTPGQGLQFLFEYFSETQRNKGNFPGRFSGRQFSNSRSEMNVSTLELGDSALYLCASSLAQAWQETQYFGPGTRLLVL.

This chain's CDR3 is CASSLASGKTDTQYF. The rearrangement joins TRBV12-3 or TRBV12-4 to TRBJ2-3; as DNA is missing, the TRBD2 call by TCRdb cannot be tested. This CDR3 is built from 15 residues.

The chain is built from TRBV3-1 and TRBJ2-7; lacking DNA, the TRBD2 call made by TCRdb goes unchecked. This CDR3 is built from 15 residues. Germline V gives CDR1 LGHDT, CDR2 YNNKEL (reference sequence). CDR3: CASSLGRHPAYEQYF.

V and J are TRBV10-3 and TRBJ2-2. Germline V gives CDR1 ENHRY, CDR2 SYGVKD. The CDR3 totals 11 residues. Here the CDR3 reads CAISVYGELFF.

V usage is TRBV20-1 and J usage is TRBJ2-1; the TCRdb D gene call, TRBD2, has no DNA to confirm it. Germline loops: CDR1 DFQATT, CDR2 SNEGSKA (reference sequence). This CDR3 comprises 15 residues. CDR3 residues: CSARDPAGAANEQFF.

This chain uses TRBV24-1 with TRBJ1-2. CDR1 is KGHDR and CDR2 is SFDVKD in the germline V gene. There are 14 residues in the CDR3. CDR3 protein: CATSDYGRTYGYTF.

The genes are TRBV20-1 and TRBJ2-3; checking the TCRdb D call of TRBD1 is not possible without DNA. The CDR3 spans 15 residues. CDR1 is DFQATT, CDR2 SNEGSKA, per germline (reference sequence). The chain's CDR3 is CSAVDRAASRDTQYF.

CDR3 region: CASSSTGAEAFF. The chain recombines TRBV12-3 or TRBV12-4 with TRBJ1-1; TCRdb outputs TRBD1, but without DNA this stays unchecked. The CDR3 has 12 amino acids.